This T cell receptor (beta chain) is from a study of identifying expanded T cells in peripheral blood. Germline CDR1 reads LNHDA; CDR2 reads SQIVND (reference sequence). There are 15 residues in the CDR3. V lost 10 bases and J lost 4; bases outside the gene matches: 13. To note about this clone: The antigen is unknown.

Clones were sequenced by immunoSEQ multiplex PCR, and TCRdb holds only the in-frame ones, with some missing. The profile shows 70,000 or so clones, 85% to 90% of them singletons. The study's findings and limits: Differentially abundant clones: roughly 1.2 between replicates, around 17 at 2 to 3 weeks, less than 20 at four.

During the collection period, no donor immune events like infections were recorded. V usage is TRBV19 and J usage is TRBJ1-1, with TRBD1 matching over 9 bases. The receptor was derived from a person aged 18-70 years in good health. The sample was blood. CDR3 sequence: CATRQGVGVGTEAFF. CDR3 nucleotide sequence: TGTGCCACAAGACAGGGGGTAGGTGTCGGCACTGAAGCTTTCTTT.